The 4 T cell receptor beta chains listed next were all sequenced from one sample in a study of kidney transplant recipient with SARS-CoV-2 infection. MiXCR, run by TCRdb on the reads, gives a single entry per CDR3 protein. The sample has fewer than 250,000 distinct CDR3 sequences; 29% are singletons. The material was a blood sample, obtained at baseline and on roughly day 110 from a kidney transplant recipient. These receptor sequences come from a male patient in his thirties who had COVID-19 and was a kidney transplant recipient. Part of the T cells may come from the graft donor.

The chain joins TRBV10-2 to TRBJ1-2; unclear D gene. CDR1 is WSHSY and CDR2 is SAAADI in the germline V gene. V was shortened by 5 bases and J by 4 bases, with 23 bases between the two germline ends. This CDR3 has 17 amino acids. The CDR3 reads CASSFVRTSRKTYGYTF. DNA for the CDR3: TGCGCCAGCAGTTTCGTCCGCACTTCTAGAAAGACCTATGGCTACACCTTC.

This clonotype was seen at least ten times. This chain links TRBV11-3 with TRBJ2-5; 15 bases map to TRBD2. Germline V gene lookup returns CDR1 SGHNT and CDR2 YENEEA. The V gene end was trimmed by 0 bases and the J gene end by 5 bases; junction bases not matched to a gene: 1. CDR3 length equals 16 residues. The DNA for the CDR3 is TGTGCCAGCAGCTTAGATGGACTAGCGGGGGGGGAGACCCAGTACTTC. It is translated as CASSLDGLAGGETQYF.

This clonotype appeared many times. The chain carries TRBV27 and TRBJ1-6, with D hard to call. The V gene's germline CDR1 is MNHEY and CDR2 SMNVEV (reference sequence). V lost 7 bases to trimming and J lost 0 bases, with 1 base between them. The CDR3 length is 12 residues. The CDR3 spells CASTSYNSPLHF. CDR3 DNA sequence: TGTGCCAGCACCTCCTATAATTCACCCCTCCACTTT.

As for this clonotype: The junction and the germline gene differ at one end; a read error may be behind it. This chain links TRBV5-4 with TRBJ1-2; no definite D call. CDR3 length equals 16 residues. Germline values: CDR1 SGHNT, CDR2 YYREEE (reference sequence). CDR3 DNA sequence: TGTGCCAGCCAGACTACCGTACCAGGAAAGACCTATGGCCACACCTTC. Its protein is CASQTTVPGKTYGHTF. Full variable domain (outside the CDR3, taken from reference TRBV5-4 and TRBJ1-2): ETGVTQSPTHLIKTRGQQVTLRCSSQSGHNTVSWYQQALGQGPQFIFQYYREEENGRGNFPPRFSGLQFPNYSSELNVNALELDDSALYLCASQTTVPGKTYGHTFGSGTRLTVV.